The rows below give T cell receptor beta chains drawn from one sample of a study of blood T cell repertoires in COVID-19. The repertoire was sequenced with immunoSEQ multiplex PCR; TCRdb's copy has only in-frame clones and lacks some. The data show some 200,000 clones, 80% to 90% seen once. The sample was PBMCs or T cells enriched from blood (not recorded which). The receptors were gathered from a man between 18 and 29 years old with acute COVID-19. Both conserved end residues are part of each CDR3. D genes are given only for firm matches. Where a row states a size, it is once, few, many or the class of an expanded clone; other rows omit it.

TRBJ1-3 | . | . | TRBV30 | CAWKYSNSGNTIYF
TRBJ1-2 | . | . | TRBV4-3 | CASSEETGGAQGYTF
TRBJ1-5 | . | . | TRBV4-1 | CASSQDVSFSNQPQHF
TRBJ1-2 | . | . | TRBV13 | CASSLVGARQAGLGYTF
TRBJ1-2 | . | . | TRBV2 | CASRGGGDGYTF
TRBJ2-7 | . | . | TRBV4-1 | CASSQDPGLTGEQYF
TRBJ1-2 | TRBD1 | . | TRBV6-1 | CASSVEGQGNNYGYTF
TRBJ1-2 | . | . | TRBV19 | CASRQGSDGYTF
TRBJ1-6 | . | . | TRBV23-1 | CASSQTGSQENSPLHF
TRBJ2-1 | . | many | TRBV12-3/TRBV12-4 | CASSLGHNEQFF
TRBJ1-1 | . | . | TRBV15 | CATSSMLNTEAFF
TRBJ2-1 | TRBD1 | few | TRBV25-1 | CASSGTGSNEQFF
TRBJ2-2 | TRBD2 | . | TRBV24-1 | CATSDPTSALGTGELFF
TRBJ1-2 | . | few | TRBV10-2 | CASSDNDWGYTF
TRBJ2-1 | . | . | TRBV20-1 | CSASFELGQTKQFF
TRBJ2-3 | TRBD2 | . | TRBV14 | CASSQRLAGEGYDTQYF
TRBJ1-1 | . | many | TRBV6-6 | CASSFDQMNTEAFF
TRBJ1-5 | . | . | TRBV5-8 | CASSFRTDDQPQHF
TRBJ1-2 | TRBD1 | . | TRBV2 | CASSGTVVPGGYTF
TRBJ1-5 | . | . | TRBV4-3 | CASSPIFAGGGQPQHF
TRBJ2-1 | . | . | TRBV2 | CAEWGVEVHEQFF
TRBJ2-7 | . | . | TRBV12-5 | CASGLENRVQYEQYF
TRBJ2-7 | TRBD2 | . | TRBV10-3 | CAISGMASGRPTYEQYF
TRBJ1-3 | . | . | TRBV2 | CASSGGTGLAGNTIYF
TRBJ1-1 | . | . | TRBV28 | CASSLKRLNTEAFF
TRBJ2-3 | . | once | TRBV7-6 | CASSPGFSVGDTQYF
TRBJ2-1 | TRBD2 | once | TRBV13 | CASSLLWGRAYNEQFF
TRBJ2-1 | . | . | TRBV9 | CASSVWDSQYNEQFF
TRBJ2-2 | TRBD1 | . | TRBV6-5 | CASGAGTANTGELFF
TRBJ2-3 | TRBD1 | . | TRBV12-3/TRBV12-4 | CASSGQGTDTQYF
TRBJ2-7 | TRBD2 | few | TRBV9 | CASSISGSPHEQYF
TRBJ2-7 | . | . | TRBV2 | CASSESLVAPEQYF
TRBJ2-5 | . | few | TRBV7-7 | CASSLWGQQETQYF
TRBJ2-3 | TRBD2 | . | TRBV7-3 | CASSSGTSSTDTQYF
TRBJ1-2 | TRBD1 | . | TRBV5-4 | CASSFLDRGSGYTF
TRBJ2-1 | TRBD1 | . | TRBV7-6 | CASSLAPGTGGNEQFF
TRBJ2-1 | TRBD2 | . | TRBV30 | CAWSVGGTYNEQFF
TRBJ1-2 | . | once | TRBV6-2/TRBV6-3 | CASSYAGQSYGYTF
TRBJ2-2 | . | . | TRBV7-3 | CASSLGTSANTGELFF
TRBJ1-5 | . | . | TRBV28 | CASSFVEAWQPQHF
TRBJ1-4 | . | . | TRBV5-1 | CASSLDRTATNEKLFF
TRBJ2-2 | TRBD2 | few | TRBV28 | CASSLAANTGELFF
TRBJ1-6 | TRBD1 | . | TRBV19 | CASRQTGEAPLHF
TRBJ1-6 | . | . | TRBV5-6 | CASSLYRNNSPLHF
TRBJ2-1 | . | . | TRBV6-6 | CASAIGRGNNEQFF
TRBJ2-5 | . | . | TRBV24-1 | CATSDLAGRGETQYF
TRBJ2-7 | TRBD2 | . | TRBV5-1 | CASSEGLAGAREQYF
TRBJ2-7 | TRBD1 | once | TRBV14 | CASSHTQGGEQYF
TRBJ1-4 | TRBD1 | . | TRBV28 | CASSTRGQGAEKLFF
TRBJ1-5 | . | . | TRBV28 | CASSHRVLNQPQHF
TRBJ2-6 | TRBD2 | . | TRBV7-6 | CASSLAPGLAGTGANVLTF
TRBJ2-7 | TRBD2 | . | TRBV20-1 | CSASLGSGSLEQYF
TRBJ2-7 | TRBD1 | once | TRBV2 | CASSEGNWRQGIYEQYF